These 3 T cell receptor beta chains were sequenced from one sample in a study of blood T cell repertoires in COVID-19. The repertoire was sequenced with immunoSEQ multiplex PCR; TCRdb's copy has only in-frame clones and lacks some. Of about 170,000 clones in the sample, approximately 87% were seen once. Sequenced: peripheral blood. The receptors stem from a woman in her sixties with COVID-19, enrolled during active disease.

The chain carries TRBV5-1 and TRBJ1-1; D not certain. The germline gives CDR1 SGHRS, CDR2 YFSETQ. The CDR3 is made up of 15 amino acids. The V and J ends lost 0 bases and 1 base respectively, with 10 bases between them. CDR3 residues: CASSLAPVPNTEAFF. The CDR3 DNA follows: TGCGCCAGCAGCTTGGCCCCCGTTCCGAACACTGAAGCTTTCTTT.

This clone was observed a single time. The chain carries TRBV6-5 and TRBJ2-4; perhaps TRBD2 as D (5 bases). Trimming took off 10 bases at V and 2 bases at J, with 12 bases between the two ends. The germline V gene has CDR1 MNHEY and CDR2 SVGAGI. The CDR3 length is 13 residues. CDR3 residues: CATTGISKNIQYF. CDR3 sequence (DNA): TGTGCCACCACCGGGATTTCCAAAAACATTCAGTACTTC.

This chain joins TRBV2 and TRBJ2-7; 11 bases match TRBD1. This CDR3 is 15 amino acids long. The ends lost 1 base at V and 2 bases at J; junction bases unmatched: 1. Germline V CDR1 and CDR2: SNHLY, FYNNEI. CDR3 residues: CASSEEDRGPYEQYF. In nucleotides, the CDR3 is TGTGCCAGCAGTGAAGAGGACAGGGGGCCCTACGAGCAGTACTTC.